Listed below are T cell receptor beta chains from one sample, sequenced in a study of human T cells and chemical hapten exposure. TCRdb redid the calling of the 5' RACE reads with MiXCR, one entry per CDR3 protein. This table holds tens of thousands of distinct CDR3 sequences, roughly 7.7% found once. All receptors come from a male donor in good health. Each CDR3 is given with its conserved first and last residue. D genes are given only for firm matches. Clone size is stated in some rows and not others, as once, few, many or a class when expanded.

. | TRBJ2-7 | many | TRBV10-3 | TGTGCCATCAGTGAGACAACAGCCATAGGGGTCTACGAGCAGTACTTC | CAISETTAIGVYEQYF
TRBD1 | TRBJ1-4 | . | TRBV20-1 | TGCAGTGCTAGAGAACCTGGGACAGCAATTGAGGAACTGTTTTTT | CSAREPGTAIEELFF
TRBD1 | TRBJ2-5 | . | TRBV7-9 | TGTGCCAGCAGCCCGCAGACAGGGGAGACCCAGTACTTC | CASSPQTGETQYF
. | TRBJ1-2 | many | TRBV20-1 | TGCAGTGCTAGAGATCCAAAAGGGGACGGCTATGGCTACACCTTC | CSARDPKGDGYGYTF
. | TRBJ2-7 | few | TRBV6-5 | TGTGCCAGCAGTTACTCGAAGGGAACCTACGAGCAGTACTTC | CASSYSKGTYEQYF
. | TRBJ2-7 | many | TRBV6-1 | TGTGCCAGCAGCCAATACGAGCAGTACTTC | CASSQYEQYF
. | TRBJ2-1 | . | TRBV20-1 | TGCAGTGCTCCCCCCCTTGGGGGGGCGGCCTACAATGAGCAGTTCTTC | CSAPPLGGAAYNEQFF
TRBD1 | TRBJ1-4 | many | TRBV2 | TGTGCCAGCAGGACAGGGAGTCGGACGAGTGAAAAACTGTTTTTT | CASRTGSRTSEKLFF
. | TRBJ2-7 | . | TRBV12-3/TRBV12-4 | TGTGCCAGCAGCCCTGTCGCTTCGGGCCAACCCTACGAGCAGTACTTC | CASSPVASGQPYEQYF
. | TRBJ1-1 | . | TRBV29-1 | TGCAGCGCCGAACGGAACACTGAAGCTTTCTTT | CSAERNTEAFF
TRBD2 | TRBJ2-2 | few | TRBV12-3/TRBV12-4 | TGTGCCAGCAGTTTTGGAATAGCGGGGGTCACCGGGGAGCTGTTTTTT | CASSFGIAGVTGELFF
. | TRBJ2-7 | . | TRBV6-2/TRBV6-3 | TGTGCCAGCAGTTCCCCCGGGTCCACTTCCTACGAGCAGTACTTC | CASSSPGSTSYEQYF
. | TRBJ1-5 | few | TRBV6-1 | TGTGCCAGCAGCTCCGGGACACAAGATCAGCCCCAGCATTTT | CASSSGTQDQPQHF
TRBD2 | TRBJ2-3 | few | TRBV30 | TGTGCCTGGACTAGCGGGAGGGCCACAGATACGCAGTATTTT | CAWTSGRATDTQYF
. | TRBJ2-5 | few | TRBV5-4 | TGTGCCAGCAGCTTCGATCGGTCATTGTACCAAGAGACCCAGTACTTC | CASSFDRSLYQETQYF
. | TRBJ1-3 | . | TRBV14 | TGTGCCAGCAGCCAAGATTTGGCAGTCTCTGGAAACACCATATATTTT | CASSQDLAVSGNTIYF
. | TRBJ2-3 | . | TRBV2 | TGTGCCAGCTCAGATCGTGGGTGGGAGACAGATACGCAGTATTTT | CASSDRGWETDTQYF
. | TRBJ2-6 | few | TRBV5-1 | TGCGCCAGCCTACAGGAGCCCTCTGGGGCCAACGTCCTGACTTTC | CASLQEPSGANVLTF
. | TRBJ2-1 | . | TRBV30 | TGTGCCTGGAGGGAACGTCTCCAGAGGAATGAGCAGTTCTTC | CAWRERLQRNEQFF
. | TRBJ2-7 | many | TRBV27 | TGTGCCAGCAGTCGGGCCCCGGGGAGCTCCTACGAGCAGTACTTC | CASSRAPGSSYEQYF
TRBD2 | TRBJ2-1 | . | TRBV5-1 | TGCGCCAGCAGCTTGGGCGGGAGGAGCTCCTACAATGAGCAGTTCTTC | CASSLGGRSSYNEQFF
. | TRBJ2-7 | . | TRBV7-8 | TGTGCCAGCAGCTTGGCGGGGCGAGGGATGGCTTCAGGGGTCTACGAGCAGTACTTC | CASSLAGRGMASGVYEQYF
. | TRBJ1-1 | many | TRBV29-1 | TGCAGCGCTGTTATAGTTCCCCAGAACACTGAAGCTTTCTTT | CSAVIVPQNTEAFF
TRBD1 | TRBJ1-4 | . | TRBV13 | TGTGCCAGCAGGGGACAGGGGCCGCACAATGAAAAACTGTTTTTT | CASRGQGPHNEKLFF
. | TRBJ2-5 | many | TRBV11-2 | TGTGCCAGCAGCTCTCGAGGCAGCGGTCGGCGGTACCAAGAGACCCAGTACTTC | CASSSRGSGRRYQETQYF
TRBD2 | TRBJ2-3 | . | TRBV30 | TGTGCCTGGAGTGACCTACTAGCGGGAGTATTAGATACGCAGTATTTT | CAWSDLLAGVLDTQYF
. | TRBJ1-2 | few | TRBV3-1 | TGTGCCAGCAGCAGCGACAGTCTCATCTATGGCTACACCTTC | CASSSDSLIYGYTF
TRBD2 | TRBJ2-3 | . | TRBV10-3 | TGTGCCATCAGTGAGAGGGGACTAGCGGGGACCACAGATACGCAGTATTTT | CAISERGLAGTTDTQYF
. | TRBJ1-3 | . | TRBV25-1 | TGTGCCAGCAGGCCCGGGACGGCGCTGGGAAACACCATATATTTT | CASRPGTALGNTIYF
TRBD1 | TRBJ2-7 | . | TRBV5-1 | TGCGCCAGCAGCTTTCGGACAGGACCCTCCTACGAGCAGTACTTC | CASSFRTGPSYEQYF
TRBD1 | TRBJ1-4 | few | TRBV20-1 | TGCAGTGCTACTCCGGGACAGTTAAATGAAAAACTGTTTTTT | CSATPGQLNEKLFF
. | TRBJ1-2 | once | TRBV6-5 | TGTGCCAGCAGTTACTCCCAGGGGTTGTATGGCTACACCTTC | CASSYSQGLYGYTF
TRBD1 | TRBJ1-2 | many | TRBV5-1 | TGCGCCAGCAGCCCCCGGGACAGGGGGACCTATGGCTACACCTTC | CASSPRDRGTYGYTF
. | TRBJ1-1 | many | TRBV29-1 | TGCAGCGCCGTAAGTGGAGCAAACACTGAAGCTTTCTTT | CSAVSGANTEAFF
TRBD1 | TRBJ1-5 | many | TRBV10-2 | TGCGCCAGCAGAGGCTCAGGGGGCGGTCAGCCCCAGCATTTT | CASRGSGGGQPQHF
. | TRBJ1-5 | few | TRBV6-2/TRBV6-3 | TGTGCCAGCAGTCTCGCGGTGGGGGTGGTGTTACAGCCCCAGCATTTT | CASSLAVGVVLQPQHF
TRBD1 | TRBJ2-7 | . | TRBV20-1 | TGCAGTGCTGGGAGACAGGGGTCCCACGAGCAGTACTTC | CSAGRQGSHEQYF
. | TRBJ1-1 | . | TRBV12-5 | TGTGCTAGTGGTTTAGGGGGTGCCACTGAAGCTTTCTTT | CASGLGGATEAFF
. | TRBJ2-2 | . | TRBV7-2 | TGTGCCAGCAGCTTAGAGTGGGACATCAACACCGGGGAGCTGTTTTTT | CASSLEWDINTGELFF
. | TRBJ2-2 | few | TRBV3-1 | TGTGCCAGCAGCCAAGAACCCCCCGGCGAGAACACCGGGGAGCTGTTTTTT | CASSQEPPGENTGELFF
. | TRBJ1-1 | few | TRBV20-1 | TGCAGTGCTAGTACGGCGACAGAGAACACTGAAGCTTTCTTT | CSASTATENTEAFF
TRBD1 | TRBJ1-4 | . | TRBV7-2 | TGTGCCAGCAGCTTAGCCGGGACAGATAATGAAAAACTGTTTTTT | CASSLAGTDNEKLFF
. | TRBJ1-1 | . | TRBV7-2 | TGTGCCAGCAGCTTTTTAGGGACGGGGTCTTTCTTT | CASSFLGTGSFF
TRBD2 | TRBJ2-5 | few | TRBV7-8 | TGTGCCAGCACCCTTAGGGACTATCAAGAGACCCAGTACTTC | CASTLRDYQETQYF
. | TRBJ1-2 | . | TRBV28 | TGTGCCAGCAGTACAAACTATGGCTACACCTTC | CASSTNYGYTF